The 10 T cell receptor beta chains reported below all come from one sample, sequenced in a study of cytomegalovirus exposure and HLA in healthy donors. The PCR ran on 60 Vbeta and 13 Jbeta primers. Sequenced by immunoSEQ multiplex PCR; TCRdb stores in-frame clones only, minus some. The sample records approximately 160,000 clones, 70% being singletons. Sequenced input: PBMCs. Every receptor here comes from a young man in good health and CMV-seropositive.

This clone has just a few counts. This chain connects TRBV7-2 to TRBJ2-3, with a possible D match to TRBD2 (5 bases). The CDR3 extends over 14 amino acids. The V gene's germline CDR1 is SGHTA and CDR2 FQGNSA. The germline V and J ends were trimmed by 4 bases and 2 bases, with 10 bases remaining between them. CDR3 nucleotides: TGTGCCAGCAGCTCGTCGGGGAACACAGATACGCAGTATTTT. This encodes CASSSSGNTDTQYF.

This sequence joins TRBV30 and TRBJ1-1; D uncertain. CDR1 GTSNPN and CDR2 SVGIG come from the germline V gene (reference sequence). The V end was cut by 4 bases, the J end by 6 bases, with 9 bases between. This CDR3 is 11 amino acids long. CDR3 in DNA: TGTGCCTGGATTACGCGCGCTGAAGCTTTCTTT. Translation: CAWITRAEAFF.

The chain carries TRBV15 and TRBJ1-1; 8 nucleotides match TRBD1. V trimming: 1 base; J trimming: 12 bases; junction bases outside the gene matches: 4. There are 12 residues in the CDR3. The V gene's germline CDR1 is LNHNV and CDR2 YYDKDF (reference sequence). In nucleotides, the CDR3 is TGTGCCACCAGCAGAGGACAGGGGTTTCCTTTCTTT. This sequence encodes CATSRGQGFPFF.

The sample holds one count of this clone. The J gene is TRBJ2-1, the V gene TRBV30; 7 positions match TRBD1. V lost 0 bases to trimming and J lost 2 bases; unmatched junction nucleotides: 10. Germline V gene sequence: CDR1 GTSNPN, CDR2 SVGIG (reference sequence). The CDR3 length is 17 residues. The CDR3 is CAWSVPTDRIPYNEQFF. Here the CDR3 DNA reads TGTGCCTGGAGTGTACCAACGGACAGGATTCCCTACAATGAGCAGTTCTTC. Full variable domain (outside the CDR3, taken from reference TRBV30 and TRBJ2-1): SQTIHQWPATLVQPVGSPLSLECTVEGTSNPNLYWYRQAAGRGLQLLFYSVGIGQISSEVPQNLSASRPQDRQFILSSKKLLLSDSGFYLCAWSVPTDRIPYNEQFFGPGTRLTVL.

The chain combines TRBV6-4 with TRBJ2-3, with 10 bases lining up with TRBD2. Germline V CDR1 and CDR2: MRHNA, SNTAGT. CDR3 size: 14 residues. V lost 3 bases, J lost 4 bases, and 1 base stayed unmatched. CDR3 nucleotides: TGTGCCAGCAGTGAGGGGACTAGCGCAGATACGCAGTATTTT. It encodes CASSEGTSADTQYF.

The chain joins TRBV7-3 to TRBJ2-1; the match to TRBD2 covers 9 bases. The V gene end was trimmed by 5 bases and the J gene end by 5 bases; junction bases not matched to a gene: 7. CDR1 SGHTA and CDR2 FQGTGA come from the germline V gene. The CDR3 contains 15 residues. The CDR3, as DNA: TGTGCCAGCAGCATTAGCGGGGGAATCAACAATGAGCAGTTCTTC. Translating gives CASSISGGINNEQFF.

The gene calls are TRBV7-9 and TRBJ1-2; 11 bases are a match to TRBD1. CDR3 length: 19 amino acids. The germline V gene has CDR1 SEHNR and CDR2 FQNEAQ (reference sequence). Germline trimming cut 1 base from V and 4 bases from J; bases unmatched to any gene: 14. This chain's CDR3 is CASSLGTGTGGFTGYGYTF. The CDR3 coding sequence is TGTGCCAGCAGCTTAGGCACCGGGACAGGGGGATTTACTGGCTATGGCTACACCTTC. Combining the CDR3 with reference TRBV7-9 and TRBJ1-2 gives the whole variable domain DTGVSQNPRHKITKRGQNVTFRCDPISEHNRLYWYRQTLGQGPEFLTYFQNEAQLEKSRLLSDRFSAERPKGSFSTLEIQRTEQGDSAMYLCASSLGTGTGGFTGYGYTFGSGTRLTVV.

The chain is built from TRBV5-1 and TRBJ1-1; perhaps TRBD1 as D (5 bases). CDR1 and CDR2 (germline): SGHRS, YFSETQ. The CDR3 contains 17 residues. V gave up 2 bases and J gave up 8 bases, with 25 bases separating them. CDR3 coding DNA: TGCGCCAGCAGCTTCCCCCCTTCGGACGTGGGACTGAGGGAAGCTTTCTTT. This encodes CASSFPPSDVGLREAFF.

Concerning this clone itself: Other nucleotide sequences from this sample produce the same CDR3. CDR3 region: CASSLSRNTEAFF. As DNA, the CDR3 is TGTGCCAGCAGTTTGTCCCGGAACACTGAAGCTTTCTTT. The gene calls are TRBV28 and TRBJ1-1; D is uncertain. V shed 3 bases and J shed 1 base, with 6 bases lying between them. The CDR3 is made up of 13 amino acids. Germline lookup yields CDR1 MDHEN and CDR2 SYDVKM.

The V call is TRBV4-1, the J call TRBJ2-3, with a possible D match to TRBD1 (6 bases). Germline assignment: CDR1 MGHRA and CDR2 YSYEKL. The CDR3 covers 13 residues. With 3 bases removed from V and 9 bases from J, the gap between germline ends came to 13 bases. The CDR3 loop reads CASSHEGTRTQYF. In DNA, the CDR3 is TGCGCCAGCAGCCATGAAGGGACAAGGACGCAGTATTTT.